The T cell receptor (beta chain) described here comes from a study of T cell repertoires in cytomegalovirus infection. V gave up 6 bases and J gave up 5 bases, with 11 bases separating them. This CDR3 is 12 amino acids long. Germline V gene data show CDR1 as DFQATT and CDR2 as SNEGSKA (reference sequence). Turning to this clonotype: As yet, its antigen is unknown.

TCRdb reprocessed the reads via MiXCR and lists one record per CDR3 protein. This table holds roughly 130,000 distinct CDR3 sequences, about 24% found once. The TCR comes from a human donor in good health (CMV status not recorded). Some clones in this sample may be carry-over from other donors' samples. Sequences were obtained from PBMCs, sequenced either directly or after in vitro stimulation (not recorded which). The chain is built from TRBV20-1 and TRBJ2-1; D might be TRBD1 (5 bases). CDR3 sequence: CSADDSHNEQFF. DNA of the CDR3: TGCAGTGCGGACGACAGTCACAATGAGCAGTTCTTC.